Listed below are T cell receptor beta chains from one sample, sequenced in a study of blood T cell repertoires in COVID-19. The assay was immunoSEQ multiplex PCR, and TCRdb's table has in-frame clones only and misses some. The sample includes some 350,000 clones, roughly nine tenths of them seen just once. Sequencing input: peripheral blood. These receptor sequences come from a woman aged 25 to 39 with COVID-19, enrolled during active disease. The CDR3 runs from the conserved cysteine through the conserved F or W. A D gene is named only where the DNA matches it firmly. Where a row states a size, it is once, few, many or the class of an expanded clone; other rows omit it.

length	V	D	size	J	CDR3	DNA
14	TRBV6-5	TRBD1	NA	TRBJ2-7	CASSQDRYAYEQYF	TGTGCCAGCAGTCAGGACAGGTATGCCTACGAGCAGTACTTC
15	TRBV7-2	TRBD1	NA	TRBJ1-1	CASSAGQGGFAEAFF	TGTGCCAGCAGCGCGGGACAGGGTGGGTTCGCTGAAGCTTTCTTT
14	TRBV7-9	NA	NA	TRBJ2-3	CASSLGRGTDTQYF	TGTGCCAGCAGCTTAGGGAGGGGCACAGATACGCAGTATTTT
14	TRBV19	NA	NA	TRBJ1-5	CASDGGYSNQPQHF	TGTGCCAGTGACGGGGGTTATAGCAATCAGCCCCAGCATTTT
15	TRBV3-1/TRBV3-2	NA	few	TRBJ2-3	CASSPPGLSTDTQYF	TGTGCCAGCAGCCCACCCGGGTTAAGCACAGATACGCAGTATTTT
12	TRBV6-5	NA	NA	TRBJ1-2	CATTPGGGGYTF	TGTGCCACCACCCCGGGGGGGGGTGGCTACACCTTC
19	TRBV14	TRBD1	once	TRBJ1-1	CASSPPLRDRQFMNTEAFF	TGTGCCAGCAGCCCACCACTCCGGGACAGACAATTCATGAACACTGAAGCTTTCTTT
15	TRBV29-1	TRBD2	NA	TRBJ2-3	CSVDSAGGSTDTQYF	TGCAGCGTTGACTCAGCGGGGGGAAGCACAGATACGCAGTATTTT
15	TRBV4-2	TRBD1	NA	TRBJ1-1	CASSRGTGANTEAFF	TGTGCCAGCAGCCGAGGGACAGGGGCAAACACTGAAGCTTTCTTT
16	TRBV7-2	TRBD2	once	TRBJ2-2	CASSGFTRGETGELFF	TGTGCCAGCAGCGGGTTTACGCGGGGGGAGACCGGGGAGCTGTTTTTT
13	TRBV19	TRBD1	NA	TRBJ2-1	CASSMRGQNEQFF	TGTGCCAGTAGTATGAGGGGGCAGAATGAGCAGTTCTTC
17	TRBV21-1	NA	NA	TRBJ1-1	CASSRTGDSLMNTEAFF	TGTGCCAGCAGCAGGACCGGGGACAGCCTCATGAACACTGAAGCTTTCTTT
14	TRBV25-1	TRBD1	NA	TRBJ2-7	CASAADRGGYEQYF	TGTGCCAGCGCCGCAGACAGGGGAGGCTACGAGCAGTACTTC
14	TRBV6-5	TRBD2	NA	TRBJ2-7	CASSSWGGNYEQYF	TGTGCCAGCAGTTCGTGGGGAGGGAACTACGAGCAGTACTTC
14	TRBV6-6	TRBD1	NA	TRBJ2-7	CASLNRQGEGEQYF	TGTGCCAGCCTCAATCGACAGGGGGAGGGCGAGCAGTACTTC
14	TRBV5-5	NA	few	TRBJ1-1	CASSSGHRNTEAFF	TGTGCCAGCAGCTCGGGACATCGGAACACTGAAGCTTTCTTT